This TCR beta chain was identified in a study of Graves' ophthalmopathy and Graves' hyperthyroidism. RNA served as the template for amplifying TCR beta CDR3 regions. HTBI primers served in a first-round RT-PCR, which a second-round multiplex PCR followed. One entry per CDR3 protein results from TCRdb running MiXCR on the multiplex PCR reads. The sample has 600,000 to 950,000 distinct CDR3 sequences; 40% are singletons. With respect to this clonotype: Its antigen is still unknown.

Findings and limits, study-wide: Separation of ophthalmopathy from stable hyperthyroidism was achieved by a 13-signature model, at roughly 90% sensitivity and 81.08% specificity.

V was trimmed by 3 bases and J by 5 bases, leaving 11 bases between them. The CDR3 runs to 14 residues. Germline V gives CDR1 SGHAT, CDR2 FQNNGV. The specimen was peripheral blood. This clonotype was sampled from an adult man with Graves' ophthalmopathy. V gene TRBV11-2 combines with J gene TRBJ1-5; D not certain. The CDR3 bases are TGTGCCAGCAGCTTCGGGCTTCAGGATCAGCCCCAGCATTTT. Its protein is CASSFGLQDQPQHF.